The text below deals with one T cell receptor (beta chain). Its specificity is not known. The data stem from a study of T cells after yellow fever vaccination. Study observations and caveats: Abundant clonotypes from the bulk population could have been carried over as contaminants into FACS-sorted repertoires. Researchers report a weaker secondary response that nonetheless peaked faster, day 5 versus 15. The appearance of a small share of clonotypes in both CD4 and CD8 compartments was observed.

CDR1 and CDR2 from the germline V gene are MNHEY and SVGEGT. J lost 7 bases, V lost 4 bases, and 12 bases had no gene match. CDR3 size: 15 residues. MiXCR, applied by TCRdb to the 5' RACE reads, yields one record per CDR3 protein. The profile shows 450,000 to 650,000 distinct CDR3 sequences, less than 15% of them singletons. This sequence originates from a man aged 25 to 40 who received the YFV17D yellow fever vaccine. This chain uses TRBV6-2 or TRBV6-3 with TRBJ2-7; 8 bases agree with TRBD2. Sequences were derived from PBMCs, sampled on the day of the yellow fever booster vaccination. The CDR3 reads CASSSRTSLLGEQYF. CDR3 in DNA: TGTGCCAGCAGTTCCCGGACTAGCCTTTTAGGGGAGCAGTACTTC.